Listed below are T cell receptor beta chains from one sample, sequenced in a study of blood T cell repertoires in COVID-19. The table came from immunoSEQ multiplex PCR; TCRdb's copy has only in-frame clones and leaves some out. Of some 400,000 clones detected, more than 75% appear once; the ten largest clones hold about 2.3%. Sequenced: peripheral blood. These receptors originate from a woman aged 55-69 years with COVID-19, enrolled during active disease. Both conserved end residues are part of each CDR3. The D gene is left open where the match is weak. Size is omitted from some rows. Given values are once, few, many or a class for expanded clones.

d_call,clone_size,v_call,j_call,cdr3_nt,cdr3_aa
TRBD1,-,TRBV6-5,TRBJ1-2,TGTGCCAGCAGTTCCCACAGGGGGCTAAGCTACACCTTC,CASSSHRGLSYTF
TRBD1,-,TRBV7-8,TRBJ2-7,TGTGCCAGCAGCTCAGGGACAGGAGACTACGAGCAGTACTTC,CASSSGTGDYEQYF
TRBD1,-,TRBV3-1/TRBV3-2,TRBJ1-2,TGTGCCAGCAGCCAGGGACAGGCTATTTATGGCTACACCTTC,CASSQGQAIYGYTF
-,-,TRBV7-8,TRBJ2-7,TGTGCCAGCAGCTTAGCTTACGGGAGCTCCTACGAGCAGTACTTC,CASSLAYGSSYEQYF
TRBD2,-,TRBV7-2,TRBJ2-3,TGTGCCAGCAGCTGGGGACTAAGCACAGATACGCAGTATTTT,CASSWGLSTDTQYF
TRBD1,-,TRBV5-5,TRBJ2-7,TGTGCCAGCAGCTTCCCGGGACAGGGGGGGTACGAGCAGTACTTC,CASSFPGQGGYEQYF
-,-,TRBV27,TRBJ1-4,TGTGCCAGCAGTCCAGGGCTACGGGGGAAACTGTTTTTT,CASSPGLRGKLFF
-,once,TRBV15,TRBJ2-1,TGTGCCACCAGCAGAGAGGGGCTGCATGAGCAGTTCTTC,CATSREGLHEQFF
-,-,TRBV30,TRBJ1-2,TGTGCCGGATCCTTGGACAGCTGGAGATATGGCTACACCTTC,CAGSLDSWRYGYTF
TRBD1,few,TRBV29-1,TRBJ1-3,TGCAGCGTTCGAACCGGGACAGGGAGTAACACCATATATTTT,CSVRTGTGSNTIYF
-,-,TRBV27,TRBJ1-5,TGTGCCAGCAGTTTAACTCGAGGGGGAGTTGATAGCAATCAGCCCCAGCATTTT,CASSLTRGGVDSNQPQHF
TRBD2,-,TRBV4-1,TRBJ2-7,TGCGCCAGCAGCCGGAGGAGGGCTAGCGGGGAGATATACGAGCAGTACTTC,CASSRRRASGEIYEQYF
TRBD1,-,TRBV7-6,TRBJ1-3,TGTGCCAGCAGCAAACAACCGGGACAGGGGGGATACTCTGGAAACACCATATATTTT,CASSKQPGQGGYSGNTIYF
-,-,TRBV10-3,TRBJ2-1,TGTGCCATCAGTACCGGAGGGTTGTCCTACAATGAGCAGTTCTTC,CAISTGGLSYNEQFF
-,once,TRBV24-1,TRBJ1-5,TGTGCCACCAGTGATTCGTCAGGGGCCAATCAGCCCCAGCATTTT,CATSDSSGANQPQHF
TRBD2,-,TRBV7-8,TRBJ2-1,TGTGCCAGCAGCTTAGGCGGGGGGGAGAAGAGGAATGAGCAGTTCTTC,CASSLGGGEKRNEQFF
TRBD1,-,TRBV5-6,TRBJ2-7,TGTGCCAGCAGCTACGGGACAGGGGGCGCGGGCTACGAGCAGTACTTC,CASSYGTGGAGYEQYF
-,-,TRBV4-2,TRBJ2-3,TGTGCCAGCAGCCAAGACGGGGGTGACCCAGATACGCAGTATTTT,CASSQDGGDPDTQYF
TRBD1,-,TRBV3-1/TRBV3-2,TRBJ2-5,TGTGCCAGCAGCCACCTTGGGACAGGGGGACAAGAGACCCAGTACTTC,CASSHLGTGGQETQYF
-,-,TRBV4-1,TRBJ1-6,TGCGCCAGCAGCCAAGACCTTGCCCCGGGACAAATAATATACGGAAATTCACCCCTCCACTTT,CASSQDLAPGQIIYGNSPLHF
-,-,TRBV11-2,TRBJ2-7,TGTGCCAGCAGCTTAGGTTGGGGCCGAACCTACGAGCAGTACTTC,CASSLGWGRTYEQYF
TRBD1,-,TRBV28,TRBJ2-5,TGTGCCAGCAGCTCACCAGCGGACAGGACGCAAGAGACCCAGTACTTC,CASSSPADRTQETQYF
-,-,TRBV29-1,TRBJ2-2,TGCAGCGTTTCCACATGGCCTCTGAACACCGGGGAGCTGTTTTTT,CSVSTWPLNTGELFF
-,-,TRBV7-8,TRBJ1-2,TGTGCCAGCAGCTTAGTGGGGCTTGGCTACACCTTC,CASSLVGLGYTF
TRBD1,-,TRBV5-1,TRBJ2-2,TGCGCCAGCAGCATAGACAGGGAGAACACCGGGGAGCTGTTTTTT,CASSIDRENTGELFF
-,-,TRBV6-1,TRBJ1-5,TGTGCCAGCAGTGAATTAGCGGGGGCTGCTAGCAATCAGCCCCAGCATTTT,CASSELAGAASNQPQHF